Listed below are T cell receptor beta chains from one sample, sequenced in a study of shared clonotypes between healthy human individuals. The assay was immunoSEQ multiplex PCR, and TCRdb's table has in-frame clones only and misses some. The sample shows around 550,000 clones, 90% to 97% of them seen only once. Sequenced input: naive CD4+ T cells sorted from blood. The receptor source for this set is a woman aged 25-40 years in good health. Each CDR3 is given with its conserved first and last residue. D genes are given only for firm matches. Only part of the rows carry a size: once, few, many, or a class if the clone is expanded.

17	-	TRBJ2-3	-	TRBV28	TGTGCCAGCAGTTTAATAGGACAGATTGCTAGCACAGATACGCAGTATTTT	CASSLIGQIASTDTQYF
12	few	TRBJ1-5	-	TRBV28	TGTGCCAGCAGGAGCCCCAAACAGCCCCAGCATTTT	CASRSPKQPQHF
13	-	TRBJ2-7	-	TRBV4-2	TGTGCCAGCAGCCTGTCGGAGTACTACGAGCAGTACTTC	CASSLSEYYEQYF
13	-	TRBJ2-7	-	TRBV2	TGTGCCAGCAGGGCAGAGAAGCCTTCCGAGCAGTACTTC	CASRAEKPSEQYF
17	-	TRBJ2-5	-	TRBV11-2	TGTGCCAGCAGCGGAGTAGAAAAGGGTGGCGACCAAGAGACCCAGTACTTC	CASSGVEKGGDQETQYF
14	once	TRBJ2-5	-	TRBV21-1	TGTGCCAGCAGCTCTCGGGATCCGACGGAGACCCAGTACTTC	CASSSRDPTETQYF
14	once	TRBJ2-7	TRBD2	TRBV11-2	TGTGCCAGCAGCTTAGGGACTAGCGATGTCGAGCAGTACTTC	CASSLGTSDVEQYF
14	-	TRBJ2-5	TRBD2	TRBV9	TGTGCCAGCAGCGCGGGGGGAGGTCGAGAGACCCAGTACTTC	CASSAGGGRETQYF
13	once	TRBJ2-5	-	TRBV19	TGTGCCAGTAGTACAGAGCCGATGGAGACCCAGTACTTC	CASSTEPMETQYF
14	-	TRBJ2-7	TRBD1	TRBV6-1	TGTGCCAGCAGTGCGGACAGGGAGTCCTACGAGCAGTACTTC	CASSADRESYEQYF
15	-	TRBJ2-1	-	TRBV5-5	TGTGCCAGCGGGGGGCCGGGAACCTCCTACAATGAGCAGTTCTTC	CASGGPGTSYNEQFF
18	-	TRBJ2-3	-	TRBV18	TGTGCCAGCTCACCACTCTCTATACGGGGACCGAGCACAGATACGCAGTATTTT	CASSPLSIRGPSTDTQYF
15	once	TRBJ2-5	-	TRBV2	TGTGCCAGCATGGGGGTCGAGGGTTTACAAGAGACCCAGTACTTC	CASMGVEGLQETQYF
13	once	TRBJ2-7	TRBD2	TRBV11-3	TGTGCCAGCAGCTTAGATAGCGGGAGCGAGCAGTACTTC	CASSLDSGSEQYF
18	-	TRBJ1-3	TRBD1	TRBV9	TGTGCCAGCAGCGTATCCCTCGACGGGACAGTCCCAGGAAACACCATATATTTT	CASSVSLDGTVPGNTIYF
12	-	TRBJ2-7	-	TRBV28	TGTGCCAGCAGCCGGGGGCGGGACGAGCAGTACTTC	CASSRGRDEQYF
14	once	TRBJ2-2	-	TRBV6-5	TGTGCCAGCAGTTACTCGACTGGATCCGGGGAGCTGTTTTTT	CASSYSTGSGELFF
14	-	TRBJ2-7	-	TRBV28	TGTGCCAGCAGTTTAGCGGGACTCTCCTACGAGCAGTACTTC	CASSLAGLSYEQYF
15	few	TRBJ1-3	-	TRBV11-2	TGTGCCAGCAGCTTACCTCTCATCTCTGGAAACACCATATATTTT	CASSLPLISGNTIYF
11	-	TRBJ2-7	-	TRBV2	TGTGCCAGCGGGGGGACCTACGAGCAGTACTTC	CASGGTYEQYF
16	-	TRBJ2-3	-	TRBV10-1	TGCGCCAGCAGTGAATCGGCAACAACTAGCACAGATACGCAGTATTTT	CASSESATTSTDTQYF
15	once	TRBJ2-7	-	TRBV11-2	TGTGCCAGCAGCTTTCAGGCGGGCCCCCCCTACGAGCAGTACTTC	CASSFQAGPPYEQYF
15	-	TRBJ2-7	TRBD2	TRBV19	TGTGCCAGTAGTCCTGGTGGGACTAGCAGGTACGAGCAGTACTTC	CASSPGGTSRYEQYF
17	-	TRBJ2-5	TRBD1	TRBV11-3	TGTGCCAGCAGCCTCGGGGGGACGGGACAGGGAATTGAGACCCAGTACTTC	CASSLGGTGQGIETQYF
13	few	TRBJ1-1	-	TRBV10-3	TGTGCCATCAGTTCGTACATGAACACTGAAGCTTTCTTT	CAISSYMNTEAFF
15	-	TRBJ2-7	-	TRBV27	TGTGCCAGCAGTTTTACCCTCGGCCAGGGTTACGAGCAGTACTTC	CASSFTLGQGYEQYF
13	-	TRBJ1-1	-	TRBV28	TGTGCCAGCAGTCTACAGGCCCCCACTGAAGCTTTCTTT	CASSLQAPTEAFF
15	once	TRBJ2-1	-	TRBV19	TGTGCCAGTAGTAACCCGGGAGAAGCGTACAATGAGCAGTTCTTC	CASSNPGEAYNEQFF
13	-	TRBJ2-3	-	TRBV11-3	TGTGCCAGCAGCTTAACTTCACGAGATACGCAGTATTTT	CASSLTSRDTQYF
14	-	TRBJ1-1	-	TRBV19	TGTGCCAGTAGTAGTCAGGGAGGGTACACTGAAGCTTTCTTT	CASSSQGGYTEAFF
14	-	TRBJ2-7	TRBD2	TRBV4-1	TGCGCCAGCAGACCCGTCGGGGGGGGCGACGAGCAGTACTTC	CASRPVGGGDEQYF
13	-	TRBJ1-2	-	TRBV19	TGTGCCAGTAGTCGGGAGGGGAGCTATGGCTACACCTTC	CASSREGSYGYTF
10	-	TRBJ1-5	-	TRBV29-1	TGCAGGGGGGGGTATCAGCCCCAGCATTTT	CRGGYQPQHF
16	-	TRBJ2-7	-	TRBV7-9	TGTGCCAGCAGCTCGAGAGGTATGGGCCTCTCCTACGAGCAGTACTTC	CASSSRGMGLSYEQYF
18	-	TRBJ2-7	TRBD1	TRBV2	TGTGCCAGCAACCCCTCGGGGGACAGGGCCTCCGGGGCCTACGAGCAGTACTTC	CASNPSGDRASGAYEQYF
15	-	TRBJ1-1	TRBD1	TRBV18	TGTGCCAGCTCACCTGGGACAGGGTCGAACACTGAAGCTTTCTTT	CASSPGTGSNTEAFF
12	-	TRBJ2-5	-	TRBV13	TGTGCCAGTGGGCGGGGTCCAGAGACCCAGTACTTC	CASGRGPETQYF
15	-	TRBJ1-1	TRBD1	TRBV5-1	TGCGCCAGCAGCCCGCCGGGACAGATGAACACTGAAGCTTTCTTT	CASSPPGQMNTEAFF
12	-	TRBJ2-7	-	TRBV10-1	TGCGCCAGCGGGGAGCACTCCTACGAGCAGTACTTC	CASGEHSYEQYF
14	-	TRBJ1-1	-	TRBV11-2	TGTGCCAGCAGCCTCCAAGCTCCGTACACTGAAGCTTTCTTT	CASSLQAPYTEAFF
15	-	TRBJ1-3	-	TRBV28	TGTGCCAGCAGTTTGTTTGCAGGTGCTGGAAACACCATATATTTT	CASSLFAGAGNTIYF
12	-	TRBJ2-3	-	TRBV29-1	TGCAGCGTTGACCCGGAGCGGGATACGCAGTATTTT	CSVDPERDTQYF
13	once	TRBJ2-1	TRBD1	TRBV6-1	TGTGCCAGCAGTAACGGACAGGGGGGGTGGTCGTTCTTC	CASSNGQGGWSFF
16	-	TRBJ1-1	-	TRBV19	TGTGCCAGTAGTATAGGGCCAGAGAGAATGAACACTGAAGCTTTCTTT	CASSIGPERMNTEAFF
16	-	TRBJ2-1	TRBD2	TRBV6-5	TGTGCCAGCAGTTACGGGCCTAGCGGGATACGGCATGAGCAGTTCTTC	CASSYGPSGIRHEQFF
16	-	TRBJ2-2	-	TRBV18	TGTGCCAGCTCACTATCCGGTCCGACTGTCACCGGGGAGCTGTTTTTT	CASSLSGPTVTGELFF
13	-	TRBJ1-1	-	TRBV7-9	TGTGCCAGCACCCCGGCTCTGGCCACTGAAGCTTTCTTT	CASTPALATEAFF
16	-	TRBJ1-1	-	TRBV5-8	TGTGCCAGCAGCTTGCGTCACGGACGGATGAACACTGAAGCTTTCTTT	CASSLRHGRMNTEAFF
14	-	TRBJ1-1	-	TRBV6-1	TGTGCCAGCAGAACGGGGCCAGTTTCCACTGAAGCTTTCTTT	CASRTGPVSTEAFF
16	-	TRBJ1-2	-	TRBV14	TGTGCCAGCAGCCTTGCAGGGAAAGTGGCTAACTATGGCTACACCTTC	CASSLAGKVANYGYTF
14	-	TRBJ2-5	-	TRBV27	TGTGCCAGCAGTATGCAGGACGGGGCGGGTGAGCAGTACTTC	CASSMQDGAGEQYF
16	-	TRBJ2-1	-	TRBV5-1	TGCGCCAGCAGCTTGGCCTTGGGGGGGCCAGACAATGAGCAGTTCTTC	CASSLALGGPDNEQFF
13	-	TRBJ2-5	TRBD2	TRBV18	TGTGCCAGCTCATATACTAGCGCTGAGACCCAGTACTTC	CASSYTSAETQYF